Described below is a single TCR beta chain sequence and its context. Germline V lookup: CDR1 SGHTA, CDR2 FQGNSA. Trimming pared 3 bases from V and 0 bases from J, leaving 15 bases between. The length of the CDR3 is 17 residues. This record belongs to a study of blood T cell repertoires in COVID-19. About the research overall: Samples representing acute and convalescent COVID-19 were sourced from the United States, Italy and Spain.

The method was immunoSEQ multiplex PCR; TCRdb's version includes in-frame clones alone and lacks a portion of them. The sample shows 200,000 or so clones, around 80% of them seen only once. The sequence came from a human donor with acute or convalescent COVID-19. The donor label of this sample is uncertain. The chain employs TRBV7-2 and TRBJ2-4, with D possibly being TRBD2 (6 bases). Sequenced: peripheral blood. CDR3 loop: CASSFLASALAKNIQYF. The CDR3 bases are TGTGCCAGCAGCTTCTTAGCTAGCGCCCTAGCCAAAAACATTCAGTACTTC. Full variable domain (rest looked up from reference TRBV7-2 and TRBJ2-4): GAGVSQSPSNKVTEKGKDVELRCDPISGHTALYWYRQSLGQGLEFLIYFQGNSAPDKSGLPSDRFSAERTGGSVSTLTIQRTQQEDSAVYLCASSFLASALAKNIQYFGAGTRLSVL.